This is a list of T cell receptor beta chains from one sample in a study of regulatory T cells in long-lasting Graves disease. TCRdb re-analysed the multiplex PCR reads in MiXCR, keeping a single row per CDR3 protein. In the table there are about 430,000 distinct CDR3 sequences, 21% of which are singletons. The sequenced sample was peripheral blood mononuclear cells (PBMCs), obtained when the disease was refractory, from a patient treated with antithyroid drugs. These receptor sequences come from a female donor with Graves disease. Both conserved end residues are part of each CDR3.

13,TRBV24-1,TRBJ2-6,CATSRSGANVLTF
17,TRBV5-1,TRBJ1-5,CASSLDGGVYSNQPQHF
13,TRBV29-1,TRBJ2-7,CSVVVDSSYEQYF
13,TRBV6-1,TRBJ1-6,CASRVRGNSPLHF
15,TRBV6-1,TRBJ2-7,CASSTPAGGLYEQYF
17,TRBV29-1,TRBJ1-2,CSVEDLGRTFGNYGYTF
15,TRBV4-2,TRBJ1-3,CASSQDWTSGNTIYF
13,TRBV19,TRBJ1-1,CASSRGTGDEAFF
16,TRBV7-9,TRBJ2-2,CASSPRQGYYTGELFF
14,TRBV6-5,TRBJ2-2,CASSYSGSTGELFF
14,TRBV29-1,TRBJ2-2,CSGTGTGNTGELFF
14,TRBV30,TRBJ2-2,CAWSEGQLTGELFF